This T cell receptor (beta chain) was observed in a study of shared clonotypes between healthy human individuals. General study points: Since donors were few, the genetic and exposure-history diversity represented was limited.

Trimming removed 3 bases from V and 1 base from J; junction bases left unmatched: 6. Germline V gene data show CDR1 as MRHNA and CDR2 as SNTAGT. This CDR3 is 16 amino acids long. Concerning this clone: Antigen unknown.

Execution of the assay was at deep level. The repertoire was sequenced with immunoSEQ multiplex PCR; TCRdb's copy has only in-frame clones and lacks some. The repertoire has around 1,100,000 clones, 60% to 85% of them found once; the top ten carry approximately 0.9%. The chain has TRBV6-4 and TRBJ2-3; TRBD2 agrees at 8 bases. The TCR originated in a man between 18 and 29 years old in good health. Some clones in this sample may be carry-over from other donors' samples. The sequenced material came from memory CD4+ T cells from PBMCs. The subset denotes: CD45RA-negative fraction. CDR3 amino acids: CASSEREAGGTDTQYF. The CDR3 nucleotides are TGTGCCAGCAGTGAGCGGGAGGCCGGGGGCACAGATACGCAGTATTTT.